This T cell receptor (beta chain) was obtained from a study of T cell responses to AZD1222 COVID-19 vaccine. Assay: immunoSEQ multiplex PCR; the TCRdb copy retains only in-frame clones and omits some. The data contain 54,000 or so clones, about 80% of them seen just once; the ten biggest clones take up around 5%. Study-wide findings and caveats: Spike-specific TCR repertoires showed rising breadth and depth after two AZD1222 doses. Most donors were white British and more were female, and clonal diversity was possibly underestimated. Baseline serology detected seropositivity in only a handful of AZD1222 recipients.

Per germline, CDR1 MNHEY and CDR2 SVGEGT. This CDR3 comprises 13 residues. V gave up 6 bases and J gave up 7 bases; unmatched junction bases: 7. A remark on this clone: Its antigen is not identified.

Second-dose schedules of about 4 or about 12 weeks were combined. This sequence joins TRBV6-2 or TRBV6-3 and TRBJ1-2; 8 positions match TRBD1. The specimen comprised peripheral blood, sampled 28 days after the second AZD1222 dose. The clonotype comes from an adult who received the AZD1222 COVID-19 vaccine. This chain's CDR3 is CASSPTGVTGYTF. The DNA of the CDR3 is TGTGCCAGCAGCCCGACAGGGGTTACTGGCTACACCTTC.